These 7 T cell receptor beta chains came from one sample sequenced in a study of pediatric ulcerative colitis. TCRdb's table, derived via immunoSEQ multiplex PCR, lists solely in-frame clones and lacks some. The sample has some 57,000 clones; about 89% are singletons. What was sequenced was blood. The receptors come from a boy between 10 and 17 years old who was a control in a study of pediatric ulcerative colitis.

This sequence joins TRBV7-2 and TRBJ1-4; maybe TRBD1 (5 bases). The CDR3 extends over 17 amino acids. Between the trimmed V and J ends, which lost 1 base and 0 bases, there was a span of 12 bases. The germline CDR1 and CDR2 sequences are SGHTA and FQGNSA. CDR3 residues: CASSLVGQGSTNEKLFF. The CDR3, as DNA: TGTGCCAGCAGCTTAGTAGGGCAGGGCTCAACTAATGAAAAACTGTTTTTT.

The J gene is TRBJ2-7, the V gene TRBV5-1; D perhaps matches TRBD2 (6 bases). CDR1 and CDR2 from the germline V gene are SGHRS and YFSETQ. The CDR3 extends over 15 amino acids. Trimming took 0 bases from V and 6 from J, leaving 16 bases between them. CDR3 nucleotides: TGCGCCAGCAGCTTGGCATCGAGCGCCGGGGGCGAGCAGTACTTC. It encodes CASSLASSAGGEQYF.

In nucleotides, the CDR3 is TGTGCCAGCAGTGAGGGGGGGCCCCAAGATACGCAGTATTTT. Amino acid sequence: CASSEGGPQDTQYF. J is TRBJ2-3 and V is TRBV2; D is perhaps TRBD2 (7 bases). The CDR3 is 14 amino acids. V was shortened by 3 bases and J by 5 bases, with 12 bases between the two germline ends. The V gene's germline CDR1 is SNHLY and CDR2 FYNNEI.

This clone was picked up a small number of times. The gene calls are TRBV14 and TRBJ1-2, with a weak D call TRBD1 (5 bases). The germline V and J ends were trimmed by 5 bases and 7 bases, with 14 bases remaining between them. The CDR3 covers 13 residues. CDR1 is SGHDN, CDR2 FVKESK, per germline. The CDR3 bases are TGTGCCAGCAGCACCCCGGCAGGGCCTGGCTACACCTTC. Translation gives CASSTPAGPGYTF.

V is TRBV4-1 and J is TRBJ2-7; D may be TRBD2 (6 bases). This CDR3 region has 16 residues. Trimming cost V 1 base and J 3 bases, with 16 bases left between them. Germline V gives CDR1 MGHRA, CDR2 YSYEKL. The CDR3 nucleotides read TGCGCCAGCAGCCAAGCCCCGCGGGGCTTAAACTACGAGCAGTACTTC. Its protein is CASSQAPRGLNYEQYF.

CDR3 nucleotides: TGTGCCAGCAGGAGACAGGGGGGATTGAATGAGCAGTTCTTC. Translated, it gives CASRRQGGLNEQFF. V and J are TRBV27 and TRBJ2-1; TRBD1 matches 9 bases. Germline CDR1 reads MNHEY; CDR2 reads SMNVEV (reference sequence). This CDR3 is built from 14 residues. J was trimmed by 7 bases and V by 6 bases; bases with no gene match: 7.

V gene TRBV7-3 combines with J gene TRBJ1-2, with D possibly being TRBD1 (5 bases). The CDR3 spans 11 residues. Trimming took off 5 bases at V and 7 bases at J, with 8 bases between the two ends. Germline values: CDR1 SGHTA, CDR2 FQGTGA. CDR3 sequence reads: CASSTGVGYTF. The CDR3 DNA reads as TGTGCCAGCAGCACGGGGGTTGGCTACACCTTC.